This T cell receptor (beta chain) was sequenced during a study of neurological immune-mediated disorders. The V gene lost 5 bases and the J gene lost 5 bases, with 21 bases spanning the gap. Germline values: CDR1 SGHTA, CDR2 FQGTGA. The CDR3 length is 16 residues. In this sample, this clonotype turned up many times. With 10-nucleotide random UMIs included, cDNA was synthesized by 5'RACE. TCRdb ran MiXCR on the 5' RACE reads and lists one entry per CDR3 protein. The data contain tens of thousands of distinct CDR3 sequences, 4% to 6% of them singletons. The rearrangement uses TRBV7-3 and TRBJ2-5; D might be TRBD2 (6 bases). This TCR derives from a woman between 25 and 40 years old with multiple sclerosis. The source material was PBMCs. CDR3 residues: CASSESGRPRGETQYF. The CDR3 DNA reads as TGTGCCAGCAGCGAATCGGGACGCCCTCGGGGGGAGACCCAGTACTTC.